These 10 T cell receptor beta chains came from one sample sequenced in a study of T-cell reconstitution after alpha-beta-depleted transplantation in children. Unique molecular identifiers tagged the TCRbeta library. One entry per CDR3 protein, called by TCRdb with MiXCR from the PCR reads. The data contain fewer than 450,000 distinct CDR3 sequences, about a sixth of them seen just once; the ten biggest clones take up just over 40%. The specimen comprised PBMCs, mostly from graft donor cells, sampled 360 days after TCRalphabeta/CD19-depleted stem cell transplant. The source is a male patient aged 2-15 years who had a stem cell transplant for acute lymphoblastic leukemia, so the T cells may come from the graft donor.

J is TRBJ2-7 and V is TRBV12-3 or TRBV12-4; 10 bases match TRBD2. V lost 3 bases to trimming and J lost 3 bases; unmatched junction nucleotides: 5. This CDR3 contains 15 residues. DNA for the CDR3: TGTGCCAGCAGTTTCACTAGCGGGGAACACTACGAGCAGTACTTC. Protein product: CASSFTSGEHYEQYF.

The V and J genes are TRBV10-3 and TRBJ1-1; 9 nucleotides line up with TRBD1. The J segment lost 1 base and the V segment lost 8 bases, leaving 5 bases of the junction unmatched. This CDR3 comprises 14 residues. Per germline, CDR1 ENHRY and CDR2 SYGVKD. The CDR3 is CAIGDRVGNTEAFF. The DNA for the CDR3 is TGTGCCATCGGGGACAGGGTAGGGAACACTGAAGCTTTCTTT.

The chain is built from TRBV7-9 and TRBJ1-6; possible D gene TRBD1, 6 bases. This CDR3 has 14 residues. CDR1 is SEHNR, CDR2 FQNEAQ, per germline (reference sequence). V was clipped by 1 base and J by 9 bases, with 10 bases between them. The DNA for the CDR3 is TGTGCCAGCAGCTTAGAGGGGGGAAGTTCACCCCTCCACTTT. Its translation: CASSLEGGSSPLHF.

The chain recombines TRBV12-3 or TRBV12-4 with TRBJ1-5; D gene ambiguous. There are 16 residues in the CDR3. With 7 bases removed from V and 2 bases from J, the gap between germline ends came to 18 bases. The CDR3 nucleotides read TGTGCCAGCACCCTCCGTGTGGGATCGGGCAATCAGCCCCAGCATTTT. Translating it yields CASTLRVGSGNQPQHF.

This clonotype was picked up many times. The chain uses TRBV6-6 and TRBJ1-2; D uncertain. CDR1 MNHNY and CDR2 SVGAGI come from the germline V gene (reference sequence). The V end was cut by 2 bases, the J end by 6 bases, with 10 bases between. CDR3 length equals 13 residues. The CDR3 sequence is CASSYPRYDGYTF. The CDR3 region has the DNA TGTGCCAGCAGTTACCCCCGTTACGATGGCTACACCTTC.

There are a few counts of this clonotype. The genes are TRBV10-2 and TRBJ2-1; D is undetermined. There are 13 residues in the CDR3. Germline CDR1 is WSHSY and CDR2 is SAAADI. The germline V and J ends were trimmed by 0 bases and 5 bases, with 5 bases remaining between them. Here the CDR3 reads CASSESWDNEQFF. The CDR3 DNA reads TGCGCCAGCAGTGAGTCTTGGGACAATGAGCAGTTCTTC.

V is TRBV1 and J is TRBJ2-7; TRBD2 reflects the table's D call only, with no check against the DNA. TRBV1 is a documented pseudogene. CDR3 length: 14 amino acids. The CDR3 is CSARSGRFSYEQYF. The CDR3 DNA reads TGCAGTGCTAGAAGCGGGAGGTTCTCCTACGAGCAGTACTTC.

V usage is TRBV6-2 or TRBV6-3 and J usage is TRBJ2-1, with a possible D match to TRBD1 (6 bases). V lost 4 bases and J 5 bases, leaving 18 bases between the germline ends. Germline assignment: CDR1 MNHEY and CDR2 SVGEGT. The CDR3 consists of 16 residues. The CDR3 coding sequence is TGTGCCAGCAGTTCTCTTCAGGGGAGCCCCAACAATGAGCAGTTCTTC. It encodes CASSSLQGSPNNEQFF.

The J gene is TRBJ2-7, the V gene TRBV28; tentatively, D is TRBD1 (6 bases). This CDR3 has 14 residues. Trimming removed 6 bases at V and 3 bases at J, with 15 bases between. Per germline, CDR1 MDHEN and CDR2 SYDVKM. CDR3 nucleotides: TGTGCCAGCAGATTTGGAGGACAGAACTACGAGCAGTACTTC. This translates into CASRFGGQNYEQYF.

This clonotype was recorded a few times. The J gene is TRBJ2-6, the V gene TRBV29-1; no firm D call. V was pared by 4 bases and J by 2 bases, with 6 bases between. The CDR3 contains 13 residues. Looked up from germline, CDR1 is SQVTM and CDR2 is ANQGSEA. CDR3 in amino acids: CSVGKTGANVLTF. CDR3 bases: TGCAGCGTTGGGAAAACTGGGGCCAACGTCCTGACTTTC.